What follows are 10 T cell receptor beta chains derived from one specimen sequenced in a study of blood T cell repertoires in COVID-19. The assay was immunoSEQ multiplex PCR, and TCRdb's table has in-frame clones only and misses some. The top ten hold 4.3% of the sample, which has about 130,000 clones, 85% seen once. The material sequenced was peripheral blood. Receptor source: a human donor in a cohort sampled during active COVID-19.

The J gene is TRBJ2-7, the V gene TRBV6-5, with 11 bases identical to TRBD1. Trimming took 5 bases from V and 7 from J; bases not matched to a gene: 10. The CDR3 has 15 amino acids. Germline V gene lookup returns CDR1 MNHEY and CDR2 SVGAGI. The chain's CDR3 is CASSTPGTGGLEQYF. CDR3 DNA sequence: TGTGCCAGCAGTACTCCCGGGACAGGGGGGCTTGAGCAGTACTTC.

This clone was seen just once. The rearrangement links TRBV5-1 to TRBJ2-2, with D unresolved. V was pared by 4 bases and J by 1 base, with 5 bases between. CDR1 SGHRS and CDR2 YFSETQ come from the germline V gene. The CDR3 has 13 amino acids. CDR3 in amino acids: CASSLGNTGELFF. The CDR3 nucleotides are TGCGCCAGCAGCCTAGGGAACACCGGGGAGCTGTTTTTT.

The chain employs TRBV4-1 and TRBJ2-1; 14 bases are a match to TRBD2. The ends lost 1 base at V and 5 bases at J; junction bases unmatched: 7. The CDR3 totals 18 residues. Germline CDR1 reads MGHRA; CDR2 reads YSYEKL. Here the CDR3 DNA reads TGCGCCAGCAGCCAAGTAAGTGGGGGACTAGCGGGGGACAATGAGCAGTTCTTC. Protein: CASSQVSGGLAGDNEQFF.

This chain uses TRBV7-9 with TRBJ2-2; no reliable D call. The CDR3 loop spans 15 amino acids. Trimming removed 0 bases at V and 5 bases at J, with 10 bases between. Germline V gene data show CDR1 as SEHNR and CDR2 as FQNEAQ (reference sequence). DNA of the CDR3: TGTGCCAGCAGCTTAGCGCTGAGACTTACCGGGGAGCTGTTTTTT. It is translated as CASSLALRLTGELFF.

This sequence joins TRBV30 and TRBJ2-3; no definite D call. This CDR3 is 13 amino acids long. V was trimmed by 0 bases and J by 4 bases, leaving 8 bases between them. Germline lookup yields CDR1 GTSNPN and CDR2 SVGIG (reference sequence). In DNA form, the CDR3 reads TGTGCCTGGAGTGTTCCCCCCTCAGATACGCAGTATTTT. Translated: CAWSVPPSDTQYF. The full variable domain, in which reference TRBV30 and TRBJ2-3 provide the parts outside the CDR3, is SQTIHQWPATLVQPVGSPLSLECTVEGTSNPNLYWYRQAAGRGLQLLFYSVGIGQISSEVPQNLSASRPQDRQFILSSKKLLLSDSGFYLCAWSVPPSDTQYFGPGTRLTVL.

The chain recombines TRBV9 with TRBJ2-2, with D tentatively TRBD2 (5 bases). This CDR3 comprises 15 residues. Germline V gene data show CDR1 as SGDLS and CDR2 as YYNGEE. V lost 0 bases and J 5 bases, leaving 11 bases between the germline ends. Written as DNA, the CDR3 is TGTGCCAGCAGCGTAGGGGAGATTAGGACCGGGGAGCTGTTTTTT. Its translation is CASSVGEIRTGELFF.

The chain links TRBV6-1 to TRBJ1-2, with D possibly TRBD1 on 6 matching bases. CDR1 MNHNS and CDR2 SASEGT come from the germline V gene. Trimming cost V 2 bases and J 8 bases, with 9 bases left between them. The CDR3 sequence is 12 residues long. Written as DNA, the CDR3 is TGTGCCAGCAGTGAACAGGGGCAAGGCTACACCTTC. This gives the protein CASSEQGQGYTF.

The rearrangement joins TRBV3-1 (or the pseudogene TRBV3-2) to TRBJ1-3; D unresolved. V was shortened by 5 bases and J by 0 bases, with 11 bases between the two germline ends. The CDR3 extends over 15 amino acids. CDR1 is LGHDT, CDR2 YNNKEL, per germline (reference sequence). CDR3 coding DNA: TGTGCCAGCAGCTCAGTTTTCAGCTCTGGAAACACCATATATTTT. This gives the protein CASSSVFSSGNTIYF.

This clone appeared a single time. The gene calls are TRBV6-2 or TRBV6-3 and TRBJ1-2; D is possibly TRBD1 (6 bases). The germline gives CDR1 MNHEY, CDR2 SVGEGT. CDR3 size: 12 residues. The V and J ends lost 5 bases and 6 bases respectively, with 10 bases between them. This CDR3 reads CASSQGQDGYTF. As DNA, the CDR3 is TGTGCCAGCAGTCAGGGACAAGATGGCTACACCTTC.

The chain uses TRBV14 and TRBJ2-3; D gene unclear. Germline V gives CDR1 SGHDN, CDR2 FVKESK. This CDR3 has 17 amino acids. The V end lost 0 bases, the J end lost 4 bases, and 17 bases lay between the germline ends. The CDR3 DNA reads TGTGCCAGCAGCCAAGATCGTCCCGGGTATCGGTCAGATACGCAGTATTTT. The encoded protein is CASSQDRPGYRSDTQYF. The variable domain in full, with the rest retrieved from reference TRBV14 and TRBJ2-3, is EAGVTQFPSHSVIEKGQTVTLRCDPISGHDNLYWYRRVMGKEIKFLLHFVKESKQDESGMPNNRFLAERTGGTYSTLKVQPAELEDSGVYFCASSQDRPGYRSDTQYFGPGTRLTVL.